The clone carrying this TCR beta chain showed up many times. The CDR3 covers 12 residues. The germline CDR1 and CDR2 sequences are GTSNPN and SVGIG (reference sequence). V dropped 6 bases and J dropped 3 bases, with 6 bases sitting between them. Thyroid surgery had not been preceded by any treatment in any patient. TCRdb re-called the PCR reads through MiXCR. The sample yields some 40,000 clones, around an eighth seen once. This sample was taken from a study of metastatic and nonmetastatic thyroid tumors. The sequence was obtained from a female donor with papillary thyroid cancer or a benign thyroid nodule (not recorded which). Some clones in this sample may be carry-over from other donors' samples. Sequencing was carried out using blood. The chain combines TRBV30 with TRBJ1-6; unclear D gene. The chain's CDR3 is CACGDYNSPLHF. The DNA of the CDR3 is TGTGCCTGCGGTGACTATAATTCACCCCTCCACTTT.